The source of this T cell receptor beta chain is a study of shared clonotypes between healthy human individuals. Turning to the study itself: Two women and a few men aged 18 to 49 made up the donors. Study-wide points: Blood was the sole source, and tissue repertoires probably differ. Memory subsets generally showed smaller estimated richness than naive subsets did.

CDR3 size: 16 residues. The V segment lost 4 bases and the J segment 4 bases; nucleotides outside the gene matches: 12. Germline lookup yields CDR1 SEHNR and CDR2 FQNEAQ (reference sequence). CD8 cells classed as naive were CD45RO-negative and positively selected for CCR7, excluding terminally differentiated effector memory CD45RA+ cells. Repertoires were generated with immunoSEQ multiplex PCR, while TCRdb's copy carries only in-frame clones and drops some. This sample has more than 2 million clones, with approximately 94% found just once. Regarding this clone: No antigen is known for it.

The TCR was taken from a man younger than 35 in good health. This sequence joins TRBV7-9 and TRBJ2-5; 7 bases agree with TRBD2. Sequencing was carried out using naive CD8+ T cells sorted from blood. CDR3: CASSSAVEASGETQYF. The CDR3 DNA sequence: TGTGCCAGCAGCTCGGCTGTGGAAGCTAGCGGAGAGACCCAGTACTTC. Full variable domain (outside the CDR3, taken from reference TRBV7-9 and TRBJ2-5): DTGVSQNPRHKITKRGQNVTFRCDPISEHNRLYWYRQTLGQGPEFLTYFQNEAQLEKSRLLSDRFSAERPKGSFSTLEIQRTEQGDSAMYLCASSSAVEASGETQYFGPGTRLLVL.